This T cell receptor (beta chain) originates from a study of blood T cells in healthy people across ages. Turning to the study itself: About one barcoded TCR beta cDNA was captured per two T cells. Study-level points and caveats: It was not possible, with unsorted PBMCs, to conclusively compare naive and antigen-experienced cells.

Germline V gives CDR1 MGHDK, CDR2 SYGVNS. The CDR3 covers 16 residues. Trimming left V 4 bases short and J 12 bases short, with 28 bases between. Healthy individuals of Caucasian origin from Russia, aged about 6 to 95, served as donors. Concerning this clonotype: Antigen unknown.

It was with a sample-barcoded 5' primer and a J-beta primer mix that a second PCR of about 6 to 12 cycles was run. One entry per CDR3 protein results from TCRdb running MiXCR on the 5' RACE reads. The data show about 970,000 distinct CDR3 sequences, roughly 47% seen once. The chain employs TRBV25-1 and TRBJ2-7, with D possibly being TRBD1 (5 bases). The clonotype comes from a woman in her sixties or seventies in good health. The sample comprised blood. The CDR3 coding sequence is TGTGCCAGCAGTGGTGGGGTGGGCAGGGCCCGAGAGACCCTGTACTTC. This sequence encodes CASSGGVGRARETLYF.